The T cell receptor beta chain under discussion was sequenced for a study of shared clonotypes between healthy human individuals. Produced via immunoSEQ multiplex PCR; TCRdb's table is partial and in-frame only. This sample has some 1 million clones; about 80% occur once, and the top ten carry 1.4%. V lost 4 bases, J lost 4 bases, and 16 bases lay in between. CDR1 is SEHNR and CDR2 is FQNEAQ in the germline V gene (reference sequence). This CDR3 contains 16 residues. V usage is TRBV7-9 and J usage is TRBJ1-4, with D uncertain. The sequence was collected from a man between 18 and 29 years old in good health. The specimen sequenced was memory CD4+ T cells sorted from blood. Stated subset: CD45RA-negative fraction. CDR3 residues: CASSSFSTEHNEKLFF. The CDR3 DNA reads as TGTGCCAGCAGCTCCTTTTCCACGGAGCATAATGAAAAACTGTTTTTT. Full variable domain (remainder filled in from reference TRBV7-9 and TRBJ1-4): DTGVSQNPRHKITKRGQNVTFRCDPISEHNRLYWYRQTLGQGPEFLTYFQNEAQLEKSRLLSDRFSAERPKGSFSTLEIQRTEQGDSAMYLCASSSFSTEHNEKLFFGSGTQLSVL.